The 12 T cell receptor beta chains reported below all come from one sample, sequenced in a study of OX40 agonist ivuxolimab in advanced cancers. Receptors were amplified or captured by the immunoSEQ multiplex PCR assay. TCRdb re-hosts the immuneACCESS table, in-frame sequences only. Its copies lack some clones; in the studies checked, an unresolved V gene accounts for under half of them, and the cause for the rest is not known. The sample table records 76,000 or so clones; roughly 85% of these occur just once. The ten largest make up about 0.57% of the sample. The source material was CD4+ or CD8+ T cells sorted from blood, sampled in a trial of the OX40 agonist ivuxolimab. These receptors were taken from an adult with an advanced solid tumor such as melanoma, head and neck, liver or kidney cancer.

This chain connects TRBV5-1 to TRBJ1-5; 7 bases line up with TRBD1. CDR1 SGHRS and CDR2 YFSETQ come from the germline V gene. The V gene end was trimmed by 5 bases and the J gene end by 7 bases; junction bases not matched to a gene: 9. This CDR3 comprises 14 residues. CDR3 sequence (DNA): TGCGCCAGCAGTCAGACAGGGCTCGAACAGCCCCAGCATTTT. Residues: CASSQTGLEQPQHF.

The CDR3 nucleotides read TGCAGTGTGGGGTACAGGGAGACCCAGTACTTC. It codes for CSVGYRETQYF. V gene TRBV20-1 combines with J gene TRBJ2-5, with TRBD1 as a possible D gene (5 bases). The germline gives CDR1 DFQATT, CDR2 SNEGSKA (reference sequence). The CDR3 spans 11 residues. Trimming shortened V by 7 bases and J by 5 bases, and 11 bases separated the two germline ends.

V and J are TRBV11-2 and TRBJ2-3; D not certain. Trimming cost V 4 bases and J 0 bases, with 5 bases left between them. Germline V gene data show CDR1 as SGHAT and CDR2 as FQNNGV. The CDR3 has 13 residues. In DNA form, the CDR3 reads TGTGCCAGCAGCTCTGAGAGCACAGATACGCAGTATTTT. This sequence encodes CASSSESTDTQYF.

The chain joins TRBV6-4 to TRBJ1-5; 8 bases are a match to TRBD1. There are 16 residues in the CDR3. Trimming at V came to 0 bases and at J to 9 bases, leaving 10 bases not matched to a gene. Germline lookup yields CDR1 MRHNA and CDR2 SNTAGT. The CDR3 nucleotides read TGTGCCAGCAGTGACTCGGGCAGGGGGCGAGGGTGGCCCCAGCATTTT. Translation gives CASSDSGRGRGWPQHF.

V is TRBV6-1 and J is TRBJ2-3; 8 nucleotides agree with TRBD2. The V and J ends lost 3 bases and 4 bases, in that order; junction bases with no gene match: 3. The germline CDR1 and CDR2 sequences are MNHNS and SASEGT. The CDR3 has 14 residues. CDR3 DNA sequence: TGTGCCAGCAGTGACTCGGGGGGGCCAGATACGCAGTATTTT. Translated, it gives CASSDSGGPDTQYF.

The chain is built from TRBV6-6 and TRBJ2-5; tentatively, D is TRBD2 (6 bases). Trimming pared 7 bases from V and 5 bases from J, leaving 11 bases between. This CDR3 has 12 amino acids. Germline loops: CDR1 MNHNY, CDR2 SVGAGI (reference sequence). CDR3 protein: CASTARGETQYF. CDR3 nucleotides: TGTGCCAGCACCGCCCGGGGGGAGACCCAGTACTTC.

The V call is TRBV7-3, the J call TRBJ2-2, with 9 bases aligning to TRBD1. After removal of 5 bases from V and 8 bases from J, the junction contained 6 bases not matched to a gene. The CDR3 extends over 14 amino acids. In germline, CDR1 is SGHTA, CDR2 FQGTGA. Here the CDR3 reads CASSPEQGAGELFF. The CDR3 DNA reads as TGTGCCAGCAGCCCCGAACAGGGGGCAGGGGAGCTGTTTTTT.

The chain combines TRBV6-6 with TRBJ1-6; perhaps TRBD1 as D (6 bases). The CDR3 sequence is 13 residues long. The V and J ends lost 7 bases and 5 bases respectively, with 9 bases between them. Germline V gene lookup returns CDR1 MNHNY and CDR2 SVGAGI (reference sequence). CDR3 amino acids: CASKGVDNSPLHF. The CDR3 coding sequence is TGTGCCAGCAAGGGGGTTGATAATTCACCCCTCCACTTT.

V usage is TRBV19 and J usage is TRBJ2-5; 9 nucleotides agree with TRBD1. The CDR3 is 14 amino acids. V trimming: 8 bases; J trimming: 3 bases; junction bases outside the gene matches: 7. Germline V lookup: CDR1 LNHDA, CDR2 SQIVND (reference sequence). The CDR3 is CASSARDREETQYF. CDR3 bases: TGTGCCAGTTCTGCCAGGGACAGGGAAGAGACCCAGTACTTC.

The V and J genes are TRBV7-2 and TRBJ1-1; D remains ambiguous. Germline V CDR1 and CDR2: SGHTA, FQGNSA. CDR3 length equals 15 residues. Trimming pared 10 bases from V and 1 base from J, leaving 19 bases between. The CDR3 sequence: CATSSGSGGNTEAFF. CDR3 DNA: TGTGCCACCTCATCCGGGTCGGGCGGGAACACTGAAGCTTTCTTT.

The chain uses TRBV11-2 and TRBJ2-1, with D unresolved. With 4 bases removed from V and 7 bases from J, the gap between germline ends came to 8 bases. The CDR3 extends over 12 amino acids. Per the germline V gene, CDR1 is SGHAT and CDR2 is FQNNGV. The CDR3, as DNA: TGTGCCAGCAGCTCCGACACTAATGAGCAGTTCTTC. Translating it yields CASSSDTNEQFF.

This chain links TRBV10-3 with TRBJ2-7; 10 bases are shared with TRBD2. CDR1 is ENHRY and CDR2 is SYGVKD in the germline V gene. The CDR3 consists of 15 residues. With V trimmed by 3 bases and J by 2 bases, 4 bases remained unmatched. The CDR3 DNA sequence: TGTGCCATCAGTGAAGGGAGCGGGGGGGCCTACGAGCAGTACTTC. It is translated as CAISEGSGGAYEQYF.